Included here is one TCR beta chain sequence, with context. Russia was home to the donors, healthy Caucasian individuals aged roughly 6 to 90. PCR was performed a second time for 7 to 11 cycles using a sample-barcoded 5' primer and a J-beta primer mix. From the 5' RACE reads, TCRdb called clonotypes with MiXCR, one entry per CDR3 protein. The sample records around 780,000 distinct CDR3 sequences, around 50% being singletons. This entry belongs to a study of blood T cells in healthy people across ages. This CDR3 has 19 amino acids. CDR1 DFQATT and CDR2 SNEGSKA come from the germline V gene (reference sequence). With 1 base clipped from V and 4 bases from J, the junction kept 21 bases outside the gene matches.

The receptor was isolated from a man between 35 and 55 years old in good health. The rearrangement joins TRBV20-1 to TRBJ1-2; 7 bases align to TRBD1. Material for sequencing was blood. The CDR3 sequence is CSARGGIPGQRPNAYGYTF. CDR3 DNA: TGCAGTGCTAGAGGAGGTATACCGGGACAGAGACCGAATGCCTATGGCTACACCTTC.